The 3 T cell receptor beta chains below all came from one sample that was sequenced in a study of T-cell memory formation after mild COVID-19. In TCRdb, the 5' RACE reads were re-called with MiXCR into one record per CDR3 protein. Of fewer than 650,000 distinct CDR3 sequences in the sample, approximately 21% were seen once. Sequenced input: PBMCs or a T cell subset sorted from them (not recorded which). The receptor set was obtained from an adult woman who had mild COVID-19 (a few samples of this study predate the infection). Cell type and time point are not known.

Only a few counts were recorded for this clonotype. The chain has TRBV7-9 and TRBJ2-2, with 9 nucleotides matching TRBD2. The germline V gene encodes CDR1 SEHNR and CDR2 FQNEAQ (reference sequence). This CDR3 is built from 16 residues. J gave up 6 bases and V 5 bases, and 10 bases lay outside the gene matches. The CDR3 protein is CASSAIVAGEAGELFF. DNA for the CDR3: TGTGCCAGCAGCGCCATCGTAGCGGGAGAGGCCGGGGAGCTGTTTTTT.

The chain uses TRBV11-2 and TRBJ2-1, with TRBD1 matching over 10 bases. V lost 5 bases to trimming and J lost 10 bases; unmatched junction nucleotides: 11. Germline-derived CDR1 and CDR2 are SGHAT and FQNNGV. CDR3 length: 15 amino acids. CDR3 nucleotide sequence: TGTGCCAGCAGCCGGGACAGGGGCCTACACGGGGAGCAGTTCTTC. This encodes CASSRDRGLHGEQFF.

The V and J genes are TRBV24-1 and TRBJ2-3; possibly TRBD1 or TRBD2 for D (6 bases each). The CDR3 sequence is 15 residues long. The V gene's germline CDR1 is KGHDR and CDR2 SFDVKD. V lost 6 bases and J lost 6, with 18 bases in between. The CDR3 region has the DNA TGTGCCACCAGTTTGGGGGGCGAAGTGTCGGATACGCAGTATTTT. Protein sequence: CATSLGGEVSDTQYF.